A single sample gave rise to the 25 T cell receptor beta chains below, sequenced in a study of blood T cell repertoires in COVID-19. Generated by immunoSEQ multiplex PCR, the TCRdb table keeps only in-frame clones and is missing some. The top ten clones hold 25% to 35% of a sample with about 24,000 clones, about 92% of them seen once. The sequenced material came from peripheral blood. Receptors were obtained from a man aged 65 to 85 with active COVID-19.

The rearrangement links TRBV18 to TRBJ1-6; 11 bases align to TRBD1. This CDR3 is 15 amino acids long. Germline CDR1 reads KGHSH; CDR2 reads LQKENI. V shed 1 base, J shed 7 bases, and the junction held 0 bases outside the gene matches. CDR3 protein: CASSPRTGGNSPLHF. CDR3 bases: TGTGCCAGCTCACCACGGACAGGGGGCAATTCACCCCTCCACTTT.

The genes are TRBV28 and TRBJ2-3; 10 positions agree with TRBD2. CDR1 and CDR2 from the germline V gene are MDHEN and SYDVKM. The CDR3 runs 15 residues. J lost 6 bases, V lost 7 bases, and 10 bases had no gene match. As DNA, the CDR3 is TGTGCCAGCAACAGCGGGGGGGCAGCAGGTGATACGCAGTATTTT. Translation: CASNSGGAAGDTQYF. Based on the CDR3 plus reference TRBV28 and TRBJ2-3, the full variable domain is DVKVTQSSRYLVKRTGEKVFLECVQDMDHENMFWYRQDPGLGLRLIYFSYDVKMKEKGDIPEGYSVSREKKERFSLILESASTNQTSMYLCASNSGGAAGDTQYFGPGTRLTVL.

The chain's CDR3 is CASSLRTYSNQPQHF. The CDR3 bases are TGTGCCAGCAGCCTCCGAACATATAGCAATCAGCCCCAGCATTTT. J is TRBJ1-5 and V is TRBV6-2 or TRBV6-3; D uncertain. The length of the CDR3 is 15 residues. Germline CDR1 and CDR2: MNHEY and SVGEGT. V was trimmed by 6 bases and J by 0 bases, leaving 12 bases between them.

The CDR3 sequence: CASSGTGASNQPQHF. CDR3 DNA: TGTGCCAGCAGCGGCACAGGGGCTAGCAATCAGCCCCAGCATTTT. The chain has TRBV5-5 and TRBJ1-5; 7 bases agree with TRBD1. The CDR3 extends over 15 amino acids. Germline V gene lookup returns CDR1 SGHKS and CDR2 YYEKEE (reference sequence). Trimming removed 4 bases from V and 0 bases from J; junction bases left unmatched: 4.

This chain joins TRBV27 and TRBJ2-2; 7 bases agree with TRBD1. In germline, CDR1 is MNHEY, CDR2 SMNVEV (reference sequence). V gave up 5 bases and J gave up 1 base; unmatched junction bases: 13. CDR3 size: 18 residues. CDR3 amino acids: CASSLRQGRRMNTGELFF. In DNA form, the CDR3 reads TGTGCCAGCAGTCTAAGACAGGGCCGAAGGATGAACACCGGGGAGCTGTTTTTT.

The gene calls are TRBV11-3 and TRBJ2-3, with D tentatively TRBD2 (6 bases). In germline, CDR1 is SGHNT, CDR2 YENEEA. Trimming cost V 5 bases and J 11 bases, with 14 bases left between them. The CDR3 consists of 12 residues. The CDR3 reads CASSTTRSGQYF. Here the CDR3 DNA reads TGTGCCAGCAGCACGACTAGATCAGGGCAGTATTTT.

The V and J genes are TRBV5-6 and TRBJ1-1; 7 nucleotides line up with TRBD1. Germline V gene lookup returns CDR1 SGHDT and CDR2 YYEEEE. V lost 1 base and J lost 2; bases outside the gene matches: 8. This CDR3 spans 16 amino acids. Here the CDR3 DNA reads TGTGCCAGCAGCTTGTGGGGTGGGACAGTAAACACTGAAGCTTTCTTT. Amino acids: CASSLWGGTVNTEAFF.

The gene calls are TRBV19 and TRBJ1-2; a weak D match, TRBD1 (5 bases). Germline CDR1 reads LNHDA; CDR2 reads SQIVND (reference sequence). Trimming pared 6 bases from V and 3 bases from J, leaving 11 bases between. CDR3 length: 13 residues. CDR3 in amino acids: CASRWGEYYGYTF. DNA for the CDR3: TGTGCCAGTAGGTGGGGGGAATACTATGGCTACACCTTC.

V usage is TRBV4-1 and J usage is TRBJ2-1; no firm D call. CDR1 MGHRA and CDR2 YSYEKL come from the germline V gene. Trimming took off 4 bases at V and 7 bases at J, with 17 bases between the two ends. The length of the CDR3 is 15 residues. Here the CDR3 reads CASSLETPPRNEQFF. In DNA form, the CDR3 reads TGCGCCAGCAGCCTCGAAACCCCCCCCAGAAATGAGCAGTTCTTC.

The rearrangement links TRBV11-2 to TRBJ2-5; TRBD1 might be the D (6 bases). This CDR3 is built from 14 residues. Germline V CDR1 and CDR2: SGHAT, FQNNGV. Deletions cut 5 bases from V and 5 bases from J, with 15 bases between. In DNA, the CDR3 is TGTGCCAGCAGCCGAACGCGGACAGAGGAGACCCAGTACTTC. Amino acids: CASSRTRTEETQYF.

This rearrangement joins TRBV9 to TRBJ2-5, with 7 bases fitting TRBD1. The J segment lost 2 bases and the V segment lost 1 base, leaving 11 bases of the junction unmatched. Looked up from germline, CDR1 is SGDLS and CDR2 is YYNGEE. CDR3 size: 17 residues. The CDR3 region has the DNA TGTGCCAGCAGCGTATGGGCAGGGGGTTCGTGGCAAGAGACCCAGTACTTC. Protein: CASSVWAGGSWQETQYF.

The J gene is TRBJ2-5, the V gene TRBV7-2, with 9 bases aligning to TRBD2. The CDR3 is 16 residues long. V lost 4 bases and J lost 7; bases outside the gene matches: 13. In germline, CDR1 is SGHTA, CDR2 FQGNSA. CDR3 in amino acids: CASSSPSGVRPGTQYF. CDR3 nucleotide sequence: TGTGCCAGCAGCTCCCCTAGCGGGGTAAGACCGGGGACCCAGTACTTC.

This clone was picked up one time. V is TRBV28 and J is TRBJ2-1, with a possible D match to TRBD2 (6 bases). The CDR3 contains 13 residues. V lost 10 bases to trimming and J lost 3 bases, with 13 bases between them. Germline V lookup: CDR1 MDHEN, CDR2 SYDVKM. The CDR3 reads CATGDVGYNEQFF. CDR3 coding DNA: TGTGCCACGGGGGACGTGGGCTACAATGAGCAGTTCTTC.

The CDR3 loop reads CASSGHGTGAYEQYF. For the CDR3, the DNA is TGTGCCAGCAGCGGCCATGGGACAGGAGCCTACGAGCAGTACTTC. This chain uses TRBV28 with TRBJ2-7; TRBD1 matches 8 bases. The V gene's germline CDR1 is MDHEN and CDR2 SYDVKM. The CDR3 consists of 15 residues. J was trimmed by 2 bases and V by 6 bases; bases with no gene match: 9.

CDR3 in DNA: TGTGCCACCTCGGGGAGGTTCCTCCCTGGAAACACCATATATTTT. Residues: CATSGRFLPGNTIYF. V usage is TRBV6-5 and J usage is TRBJ1-3; D ambiguous. The CDR3 runs to 15 residues. Trimming cost V 10 bases and J 2 bases, with 18 bases left between them. CDR1 and CDR2 (germline): MNHEY, SVGAGI.

The J gene is TRBJ2-2, the V gene TRBV24-1; no firm D call. Germline loops: CDR1 KGHDR, CDR2 SFDVKD. Trimming cost V 0 bases and J 1 base, with 8 bases left between them. The CDR3 covers 16 residues. CDR3 coding DNA: TGTGCCACCAGTGATTTGTCAGCGAAGAACACCGGGGAGCTGTTTTTT. It specifies CATSDLSAKNTGELFF.

This chain joins TRBV4-3 and TRBJ2-3; possible D gene TRBD1, 6 bases. This CDR3 comprises 16 residues. V lost 1 base and J 10 bases, leaving 21 bases between the germline ends. Germline V gene sequence: CDR1 LGHNA, CDR2 YSLEER. This CDR3 is CASSQGFPGARGAQYF. For the CDR3, the DNA is TGCGCCAGCAGCCAAGGGTTCCCAGGGGCTCGCGGCGCGCAGTATTTT.

The chain employs TRBV7-2 and TRBJ2-3, with no clear D. Germline-derived CDR1 and CDR2 are SGHTA and FQGNSA. Trimming took 0 bases from V and 7 from J, leaving 5 bases between them. The CDR3 runs to 12 residues. CDR3 coding DNA: TGTGCCAGCAGCTTAGCTTTATATACGCAGTATTTT. The encoded protein is CASSLALYTQYF.

The gene calls are TRBV7-9 and TRBJ2-3; TRBD2 agrees at 10 bases. In germline, CDR1 is SEHNR, CDR2 FQNEAQ (reference sequence). This CDR3 spans 16 amino acids. With 4 bases clipped from V and 4 bases from J, the junction kept 8 bases outside the gene matches. The CDR3 DNA is TGTGCCAGCAGCTCCCCCGGGACTAGCGTAGCAGATACGCAGTATTTT. It encodes CASSSPGTSVADTQYF.

V and J are TRBV28 and TRBJ2-1, with 11 bases lining up with TRBD2. The J segment lost 8 bases and the V segment lost 9 bases, leaving 18 bases of the junction unmatched. CDR1 is MDHEN, CDR2 SYDVKM, per germline. The CDR3 runs to 17 residues. CDR3 amino acids: CARTTGELAGVFDEQFF. The CDR3 DNA follows: TGTGCCAGAACCACAGGGGAACTAGCGGGAGTTTTCGATGAGCAGTTCTTC.

The rearrangement uses TRBV5-4 and TRBJ2-1, with TRBD1 identical over 7 bases. There are 15 residues in the CDR3. V shed 4 bases, J shed 5 bases, and the junction held 9 bases outside the gene matches. Germline V gives CDR1 SGHNT, CDR2 YYREEE (reference sequence). The CDR3 DNA is TGTGCCAGCAGCCTTAGGGACAGACCCAACAATGAGCAGTTCTTC. This encodes CASSLRDRPNNEQFF. The full variable domain, rest sourced from reference TRBV5-4 and TRBJ2-1, is ETGVTQSPTHLIKTRGQQVTLRCSSQSGHNTVSWYQQALGQGPQFIFQYYREEENGRGNFPPRFSGLQFPNYSSELNVNALELDDSALYLCASSLRDRPNNEQFFGPGTRLTVL.

The V gene is TRBV29-1, the J gene TRBJ1-1; 11 bases match TRBD1. The germline CDR1 and CDR2 sequences are SQVTM and ANQGSEA. This CDR3 is built from 14 residues. Trimming took 4 bases from V and 4 from J; bases not matched to a gene: 5. Written as DNA, the CDR3 is TGCAGCGTTGGGACAGGGGGCCTCAGCACTGAAGCTTTCTTT. This translates into CSVGTGGLSTEAFF.

The chain uses TRBV5-4 and TRBJ1-2; D might be TRBD1 (6 bases). The CDR3 covers 13 residues. Germline V gene sequence: CDR1 SGHNT, CDR2 YYREEE (reference sequence). V was pared by 9 bases and J by 5 bases, with 17 bases between. The CDR3 DNA sequence: TGTGCCACAGGGGACACGGGTGTATATGGCTACACCTTC. Translation gives CATGDTGVYGYTF.

This chain uses TRBV5-6 with TRBJ2-1, with TRBD2 matching over 11 bases. Germline V gene sequence: CDR1 SGHDT, CDR2 YYEEEE. J was trimmed by 0 bases and V by 3 bases; bases with no gene match: 8. The CDR3 is 18 residues long. As DNA, the CDR3 is TGTGCCAGCAGCTACCGGACTAGCGGGTCCGGCTCCTACAATGAGCAGTTCTTC. Its protein is CASSYRTSGSGSYNEQFF. The full variable domain, completed using reference TRBV5-6 and TRBJ2-1, is DAGVTQSPTHLIKTRGQQVTLRCSPKSGHDTVSWYQQALGQGPQFIFQYYEEEERQRGNFPDRFSGHQFPNYSSELNVNALLLGDSALYLCASSYRTSGSGSYNEQFFGPGTRLTVL.

The chain joins TRBV4-1 to TRBJ1-2, with D possibly matching TRBD1 (6 bases). CDR1 and CDR2 (germline): MGHRA, YSYEKL. This CDR3 spans 13 amino acids. V shed 4 bases and J shed 3 bases, with 9 bases lying between them. The CDR3 spells CASSRRQDYGYTF. The CDR3 bases are TGCGCCAGCAGCCGCCGACAGGACTATGGCTACACCTTC.